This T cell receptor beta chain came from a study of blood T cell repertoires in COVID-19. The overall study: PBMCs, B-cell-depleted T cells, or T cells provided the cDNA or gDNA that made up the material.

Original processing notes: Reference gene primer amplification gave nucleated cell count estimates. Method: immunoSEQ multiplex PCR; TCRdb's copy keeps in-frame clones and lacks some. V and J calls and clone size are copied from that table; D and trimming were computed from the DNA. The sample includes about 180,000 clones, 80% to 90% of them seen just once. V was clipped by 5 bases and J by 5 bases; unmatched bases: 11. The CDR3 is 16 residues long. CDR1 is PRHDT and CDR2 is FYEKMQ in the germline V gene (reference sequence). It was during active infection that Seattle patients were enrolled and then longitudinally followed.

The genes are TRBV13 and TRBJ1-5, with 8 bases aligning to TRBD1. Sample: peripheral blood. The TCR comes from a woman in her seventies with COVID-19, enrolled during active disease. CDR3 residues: CASSITSGTGYQPQHF. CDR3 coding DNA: TGTGCCAGCAGCATTACTTCCGGGACAGGATATCAGCCCCAGCATTTT.